These 23 T cell receptor beta chains share one sample of origin, sequenced in a study of T-cell memory formation after mild COVID-19. From the 5' RACE reads, TCRdb called clonotypes with MiXCR, one entry per CDR3 protein. The sample contains a few hundred thousand distinct CDR3 sequences, roughly 10% of which appear only once. The specimen was PBMCs or a T cell subset sorted from them (not recorded which). Every receptor here comes from a young man who had mild COVID-19 (a few samples of this study predate the infection). Cell type and time point are not known.

This clonotype was seen ten or more times. V is TRBV5-5 and J is TRBJ1-2, with D hard to call. The CDR3 contains 12 residues. In germline, CDR1 is SGHKS, CDR2 YYEKEE (reference sequence). Trimming took off 2 bases at V and 3 bases at J, with 5 bases between the two ends. CDR3 DNA: TGTGCCAGCAGCTTTGACGACTATGGCTACACCTTC. It yields the protein CASSFDDYGYTF. Supplemented by reference TRBV5-5 and TRBJ1-2, the full variable domain reads DAGVTQSPTHLIKTRGQQVTLRCSPISGHKSVSWYQQVLGQGPQFIFQYYEKEERGRGNFPDRFSARQFPNYSSELNVNALLLGDSALYLCASSFDDYGYTFGSGTRLTVV.

This clonotype was detected a few times. V gene TRBV7-9 combines with J gene TRBJ1-1, with 11 bases aligning to TRBD1. Germline V gene lookup returns CDR1 SEHNR and CDR2 FQNEAQ (reference sequence). V gave up 4 bases and J gave up 4 bases; unmatched junction bases: 5. CDR3 length: 15 amino acids. The CDR3 nucleotides read TGTGCCAGCAGCTCACGGGGACAGGGGGTCACTGAAGCTTTCTTT. Translation gives CASSSRGQGVTEAFF.

This clonotype was recorded a few times. The chain links TRBV3-1 to TRBJ1-5; tentatively, D is TRBD1 (5 bases). V gave up 3 bases and J gave up 9 bases, with 9 bases separating them. Germline values: CDR1 LGHDT, CDR2 YNNKEL (reference sequence). The CDR3 loop spans 12 amino acids. DNA for the CDR3: TGTGCCAGCAGCCATTCAGGGAGGCCCCAGCATTTT. Residues: CASSHSGRPQHF.

This clonotype was seen only a few times. This sequence joins TRBV7-9 and TRBJ2-7; perhaps TRBD1 as D (6 bases). Trimming shortened V by 5 bases and J by 2 bases, and 10 bases separated the two germline ends. Germline-derived CDR1 and CDR2 are SEHNR and FQNEAQ (reference sequence). The CDR3 totals 13 residues. CDR3 protein: CASSDRNTYEQYF. As DNA, the CDR3 is TGTGCCAGCAGCGACAGGAATACCTACGAGCAGTACTTC.

This clonotype was counted a few times. V gene TRBV10-3 combines with J gene TRBJ1-5; D might be TRBD1 (5 bases). V was pared by 2 bases and J by 3 bases, with 8 bases between. The CDR3 extends over 14 amino acids. The V gene's germline CDR1 is ENHRY and CDR2 SYGVKD. The CDR3 is CAISEGAINQPQHF. DNA for the CDR3: TGTGCCATCAGTGAGGGGGCCATCAATCAGCCCCAGCATTTT.

This clonotype has only one observation. A much more abundant neighbour one base away suggests this may be a read error. The rearrangement links TRBV7-2 to TRBJ2-3; D perhaps matches TRBD2 (5 bases). V lost 9 bases, J lost 2 bases, and 12 bases lay in between. The CDR3 runs to 13 residues. From germline, CDR1 is SGHTA and CDR2 FQGNSA. The CDR3 here is CARMGRTTDTQYF. CDR3 DNA: TGTGCCAGAATGGGGAGAACCACAGATACGCAGTATTTT.

This clonotype was observed a handful of times. V and J are TRBV20-1 and TRBJ2-7, with 7 positions matching TRBD2. V shed 2 bases, J shed 3 bases, and the junction held 10 bases outside the gene matches. The germline gives CDR1 DFQATT, CDR2 SNEGSKA (reference sequence). There are 15 residues in the CDR3. CDR3 coding DNA: TGCAGTGCTAGACTGGGAAGCGGGGACGGCTACGAGCAGTACTTC. This encodes CSARLGSGDGYEQYF.

V usage is TRBV28 and J usage is TRBJ1-1; the D is unclear. CDR1 is MDHEN, CDR2 SYDVKM, per germline. The CDR3 contains 13 residues. Trimming took off 1 base at V and 10 bases at J, with 13 bases between the two ends. The DNA for the CDR3 is TGTGCCAGCAGTTTATTGTCCGGACCGGGAGCTTTCTTT. It codes for CASSLLSGPGAFF. The full variable domain, rest sourced from reference TRBV28 and TRBJ1-1, is DVKVTQSSRYLVKRTGEKVFLECVQDMDHENMFWYRQDPGLGLRLIYFSYDVKMKEKGDIPEGYSVSREKKERFSLILESASTNQTSMYLCASSLLSGPGAFFGQGTRLTVV.

This clonotype has only a few counts. The V call is TRBV28, the J call TRBJ1-2, with D perhaps matching TRBD1 (5 bases). The germline gives CDR1 MDHEN, CDR2 SYDVKM. CDR3 length equals 12 residues. The V end was cut by 3 bases, the J end by 6 bases, with 8 bases between. CDR3 nucleotides: TGTGCCAGCAGTTTTCAGGGTCATGGCTACACCTTC. This codes for CASSFQGHGYTF.

This clonotype turned up a few times. V gene TRBV5-5 combines with J gene TRBJ1-5, with D perhaps matching TRBD1 (6 bases). The CDR3 runs to 15 residues. Trimming cost V 3 bases and J 4 bases, with 14 bases left between them. In germline, CDR1 is SGHKS, CDR2 YYEKEE (reference sequence). The CDR3 DNA is TGTGCCAGCAGCTGGGGACCACAGGGTAATCAGCCCCAGCATTTT. It specifies CASSWGPQGNQPQHF.

In regard to this clonotype: A much larger clone sits a single nucleotide away, making a read error possible. The chain joins TRBV12-3 or TRBV12-4 to TRBJ2-1; 8 bases match TRBD2. The CDR3 contains 14 residues. The CDR3 region is CSSSFGTSYNEQFF. In DNA form, the CDR3 reads TGTTCCAGCAGTTTCGGGACTAGCTACAATGAGCAGTTCTTC.

The chain couples TRBV6-6 to TRBJ2-7, with 7 bases matching TRBD1. Germline V CDR1 and CDR2: MNHNY, SVGAGI (reference sequence). V was pared by 6 bases and J by 6 bases, with 8 bases of the junction left unmatched. The CDR3 has 13 residues. As DNA, the CDR3 is TGTGCCAGCAGACTGACAGGGTTCTCCGAGCAGTACGTC. Translation: CASRLTGFSEQYV.

The chain employs TRBV5-5 and TRBJ1-4, with 8 bases aligning to TRBD1. The CDR3 totals 17 residues. The germline V gene has CDR1 SGHKS and CDR2 YYEKEE (reference sequence). Germline trimming cut 2 bases from V and 0 bases from J; bases unmatched to any gene: 6. This chain's CDR3 is CASSLGTGPATNEKLFF. For the CDR3, the DNA is TGTGCCAGCAGCTTAGGGACAGGACCTGCAACTAATGAAAAACTGTTTTTT. The full variable domain, completed using reference TRBV5-5 and TRBJ1-4, is DAGVTQSPTHLIKTRGQQVTLRCSPISGHKSVSWYQQVLGQGPQFIFQYYEKEERGRGNFPDRFSARQFPNYSSELNVNALLLGDSALYLCASSLGTGPATNEKLFFGSGTQLSVL.

This clonotype turned up a few times. The chain has TRBV9 and TRBJ2-2; TRBD2 matches 7 bases. Germline CDR1 reads SGDLS; CDR2 reads YYNGEE. This CDR3 is built from 13 residues. Losses at the gene ends were 1 base for V and 7 bases for J; bases not matched to a gene: 1. In nucleotides, the CDR3 is TGTGCCAGCAGCGTACGGGGGGACGGGGAGCTGTTTTTT. This encodes CASSVRGDGELFF.

This clonotype was counted between two and nine times. The chain combines TRBV11-2 with TRBJ2-7; tentatively, D is TRBD1 (5 bases). The CDR3 runs 12 residues. Trimming cost V 4 bases and J 4 bases, with 8 bases left between them. Germline V gene data show CDR1 as SGHAT and CDR2 as FQNNGV. In DNA, the CDR3 is TGTGCCAGCAGCTCAGCAGGGTACGAGCAGTACGTC. Protein: CASSSAGYEQYV.

The rearrangement uses TRBV28 and TRBJ2-1; the match to TRBD2 covers 13 bases. The CDR3 spans 15 residues. In germline, CDR1 is MDHEN, CDR2 SYDVKM. Losses at the gene ends were 5 bases for V and 7 bases for J; bases not matched to a gene: 5. The CDR3 coding sequence is TGTGCCAGCAGTCTGGGACTAGCGGGGACGAATGAGCAGTTCTTC. Protein product: CASSLGLAGTNEQFF.

This chain links TRBV5-1 with TRBJ2-1; D possibly corresponds to TRBD1 (5 bases). V was clipped by 5 bases and J by 7 bases, with 19 bases between them. CDR1 is SGHRS, CDR2 YFSETQ, per germline. This CDR3 region has 15 residues. CDR3 loop: CASRLQGPVRNEQFF. The DNA for the CDR3 is TGCGCCAGCAGGTTGCAGGGCCCCGTCAGGAATGAGCAGTTCTTC.

This clonotype was counted a few times. This chain connects TRBV18 to TRBJ1-6; D is unclear. The CDR3 covers 18 residues. CDR1 KGHSH and CDR2 LQKENI come from the germline V gene. V shed 3 bases and J shed 1 base, with 16 bases lying between them. CDR3 residues: CASSPSPPQSSYNSPLHF. CDR3 sequence (DNA): TGTGCCAGCTCACCCTCCCCCCCGCAGAGTTCCTATAATTCACCCCTCCACTTT.

This clonotype was counted a few times. The V gene is TRBV6-2 or TRBV6-3, the J gene TRBJ2-3, with D tentatively TRBD1 or TRBD2 (6 bases each). Germline lookup yields CDR1 MNHEY and CDR2 SVGEGT. The CDR3 runs 15 residues. V lost 7 bases to trimming and J lost 3 bases, with 17 bases between them. CDR3 residues: CASNQPGAETDTQYF. In nucleotides, the CDR3 is TGTGCCAGCAATCAACCGGGGGCAGAAACAGATACGCAGTATTTT.

The chain links TRBV30 to TRBJ2-7; D is uncertain. Per germline, CDR1 GTSNPN and CDR2 SVGIG (reference sequence). Trimming stripped 2 bases from V and 3 bases from J, with 5 bases between. This CDR3 region has 11 residues. The CDR3: CAWSLSYEQYF. The CDR3 coding sequence is TGTGCCTGGAGTCTAAGCTACGAGCAGTACTTC.

J is TRBJ1-5 and V is TRBV2; the D gene is possibly TRBD1 (6 bases). The CDR3 covers 12 residues. Germline V gene sequence: CDR1 SNHLY, CDR2 FYNNEI. Trimming shortened V by 5 bases and J by 5 bases, and 7 bases separated the two germline ends. CDR3 DNA sequence: TGTGCCAGCAGTAAGGGGGATCAGCCCCAGCATTTT. This codes for CASSKGDQPQHF.

A few counts support this clonotype. In DNA form, the CDR3 reads TGTGCCAGCAGTTTAAACGGTCCGAGGGGCCTCAACGAGCAGTACGTC. Its translation is CASSLNGPRGLNEQYV. The V call is TRBV12-3 or TRBV12-4, the J call TRBJ2-7, with D perhaps being TRBD1 or TRBD2 (5 bases each). The CDR3 totals 16 residues. V lost 2 bases, J lost 5 bases, and 19 bases lay in between.

This clonotype was seen many times. The chain uses TRBV28 and TRBJ2-5; perhaps TRBD1 as D (6 bases). Trimming removed 5 bases from V and 5 bases from J, with 15 bases in between. Looked up from germline, CDR1 is MDHEN and CDR2 is SYDVKM. The CDR3 covers 14 residues. The CDR3 bases are TGTGCCAGCAGTCACAGGGTCGGAGTGGAGACCCAGTACTTC. Translating gives CASSHRVGVETQYF. The variable domain in full, completed from reference TRBV28 and TRBJ2-5, reads DVKVTQSSRYLVKRTGEKVFLECVQDMDHENMFWYRQDPGLGLRLIYFSYDVKMKEKGDIPEGYSVSREKKERFSLILESASTNQTSMYLCASSHRVGVETQYFGPGTRLLVL.